This entry describes one TCR beta chain. Its specificity is unknown. This sample stems from a study of Ad26.COV2.S vaccination and SARS-CoV-2 variants. Study conclusions and caveats: Substantial response breadth was reportedly seen for spike-specific CD8+ and CD4+ T cells after vaccination. Non-spike TCR breadth showed similarity between vaccine and placebo recipients.

The germline gives CDR1 WSHSY, CDR2 SAAADI. The CDR3 has 15 amino acids. V lost 0 bases to trimming and J lost 3 bases, with 11 bases between them. Clones were read by immunoSEQ multiplex PCR, and TCRdb kept only the in-frame ones, dropping some. The table includes 300,000 to 450,000 clones, about 90% detected once. Sequenced here: peripheral blood, sampled after recovery from COVID-19. This clonotype was sampled from a human donor who had recovered from COVID-19. The chain has TRBV10-2 and TRBJ2-5, with D hard to call. CDR3 residues: CASSESQLGKETQYF. CDR3 bases: TGCGCCAGCAGTGAGTCTCAATTGGGGAAAGAGACCCAGTACTTC.